This T cell receptor beta chain was obtained from a study of T cell responses to AZD1222 COVID-19 vaccine. Germline loops: CDR1 ENHRY, CDR2 SYGVKD. The CDR3 length is 14 residues. Trimming took 2 bases from V and 5 from J, leaving 11 bases between them. Profiling relied on immunoSEQ multiplex PCR, and the TCRdb table lists in-frame clones only, not all of them. This repertoire shows around 100,000 clones, 75% to 90% found once; its top ten account for 4.5%. The sample consisted of peripheral blood, taken 28 days after the second AZD1222 dose. The rearrangement joins TRBV10-3 to TRBJ2-3; no clear D. The receptor comes from an adult who received the AZD1222 COVID-19 vaccine. Here the CDR3 DNA reads TGTGCCATCAGTGAGAACGCAGAAGGAGATACGCAGTATTTT. Translated, it gives CAISENAEGDTQYF.